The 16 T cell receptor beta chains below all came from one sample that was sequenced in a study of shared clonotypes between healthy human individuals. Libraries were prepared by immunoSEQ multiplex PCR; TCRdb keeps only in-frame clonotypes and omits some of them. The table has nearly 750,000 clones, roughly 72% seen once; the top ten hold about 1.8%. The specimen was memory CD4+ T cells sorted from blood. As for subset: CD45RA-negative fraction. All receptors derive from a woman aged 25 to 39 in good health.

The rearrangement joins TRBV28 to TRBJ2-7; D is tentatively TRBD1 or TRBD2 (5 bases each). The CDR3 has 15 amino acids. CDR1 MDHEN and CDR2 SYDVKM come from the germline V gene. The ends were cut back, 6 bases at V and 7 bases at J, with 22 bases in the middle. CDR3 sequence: CASSIAGTPLGEQYF. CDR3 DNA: TGTGCCAGCAGCATAGCCGGGACCCCTTTGGGGGAGCAGTACTTC.

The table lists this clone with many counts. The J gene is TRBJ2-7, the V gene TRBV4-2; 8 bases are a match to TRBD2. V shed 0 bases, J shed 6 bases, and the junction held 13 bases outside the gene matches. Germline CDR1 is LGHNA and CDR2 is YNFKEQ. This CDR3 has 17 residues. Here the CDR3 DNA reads TGTGCCAGCAGCCAAGATCGTCGAGCGGGAGTCCCTCTCGAGCAGTACTTC. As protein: CASSQDRRAGVPLEQYF.

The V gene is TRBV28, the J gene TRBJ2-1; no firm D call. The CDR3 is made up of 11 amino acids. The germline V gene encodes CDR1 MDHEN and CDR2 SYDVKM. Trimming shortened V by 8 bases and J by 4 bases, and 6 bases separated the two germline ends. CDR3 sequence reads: CASVRYNEQFF. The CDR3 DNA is TGTGCCAGCGTTCGATACAATGAGCAGTTCTTC.

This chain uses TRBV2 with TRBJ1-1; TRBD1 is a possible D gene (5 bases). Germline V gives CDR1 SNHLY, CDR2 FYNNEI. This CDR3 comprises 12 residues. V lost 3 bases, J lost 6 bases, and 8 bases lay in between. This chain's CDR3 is CASSDLGAEAFF. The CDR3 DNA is TGTGCCAGCAGTGATCTGGGGGCTGAAGCTTTCTTT.

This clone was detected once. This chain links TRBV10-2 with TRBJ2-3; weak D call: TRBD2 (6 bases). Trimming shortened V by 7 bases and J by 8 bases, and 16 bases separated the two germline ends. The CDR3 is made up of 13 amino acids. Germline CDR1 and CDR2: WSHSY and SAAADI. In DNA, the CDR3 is TGCGCCAGCAACCCGGGAGTCCTGGGTACGCAGTATTTT. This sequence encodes CASNPGVLGTQYF.

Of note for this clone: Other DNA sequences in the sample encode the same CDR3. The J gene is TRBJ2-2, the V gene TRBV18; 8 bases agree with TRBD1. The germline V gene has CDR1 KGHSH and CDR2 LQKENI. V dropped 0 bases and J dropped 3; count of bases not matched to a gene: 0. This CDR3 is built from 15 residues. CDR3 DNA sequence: TGTGCCAGCTCACCACCGACAGGGGACACCGGGGAGCTGTTTTTT. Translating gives CASSPPTGDTGELFF.

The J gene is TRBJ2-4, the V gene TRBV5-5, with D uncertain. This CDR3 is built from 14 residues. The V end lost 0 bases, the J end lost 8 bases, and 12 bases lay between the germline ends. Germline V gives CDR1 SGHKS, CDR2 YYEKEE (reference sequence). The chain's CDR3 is CASSLGGSVDIQYF. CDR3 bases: TGTGCCAGCAGCTTGGGTGGGTCTGTTGACATTCAGTACTTC. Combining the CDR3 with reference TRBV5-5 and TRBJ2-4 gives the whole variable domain DAGVTQSPTHLIKTRGQQVTLRCSPISGHKSVSWYQQVLGQGPQFIFQYYEKEERGRGNFPDRFSARQFPNYSSELNVNALLLGDSALYLCASSLGGSVDIQYFGAGTRLSVL.

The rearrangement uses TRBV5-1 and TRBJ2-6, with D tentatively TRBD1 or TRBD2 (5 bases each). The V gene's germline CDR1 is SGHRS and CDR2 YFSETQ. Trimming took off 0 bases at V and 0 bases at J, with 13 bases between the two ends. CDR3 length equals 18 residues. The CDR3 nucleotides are TGCGCCAGCAGCTTGGTCTTGGGGACCGACTCTGGGGCCAACGTCCTGACTTTC. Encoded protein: CASSLVLGTDSGANVLTF.

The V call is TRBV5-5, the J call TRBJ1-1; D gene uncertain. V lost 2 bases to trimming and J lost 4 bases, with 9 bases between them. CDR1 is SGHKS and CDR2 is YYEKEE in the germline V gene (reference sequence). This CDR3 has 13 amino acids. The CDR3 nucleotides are TGTGCCAGCAGCTTTAGCGGGAGCACTGAAGCTTTCTTT. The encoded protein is CASSFSGSTEAFF.

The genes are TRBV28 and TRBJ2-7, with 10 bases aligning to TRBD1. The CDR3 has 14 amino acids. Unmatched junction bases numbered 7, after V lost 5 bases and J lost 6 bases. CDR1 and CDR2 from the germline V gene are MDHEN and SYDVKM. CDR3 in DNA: TGTGCCAGCAGTCCGGGACAGGGGTCGCGCGAGCAGTACTTC. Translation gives CASSPGQGSREQYF. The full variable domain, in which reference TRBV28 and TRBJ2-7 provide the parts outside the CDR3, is DVKVTQSSRYLVKRTGEKVFLECVQDMDHENMFWYRQDPGLGLRLIYFSYDVKMKEKGDIPEGYSVSREKKERFSLILESASTNQTSMYLCASSPGQGSREQYFGPGTRLTVT.

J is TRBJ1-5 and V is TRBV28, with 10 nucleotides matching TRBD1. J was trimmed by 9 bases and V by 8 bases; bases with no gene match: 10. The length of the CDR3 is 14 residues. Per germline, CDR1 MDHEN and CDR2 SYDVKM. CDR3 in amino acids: CASVRDRGFLPQHF. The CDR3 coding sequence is TGTGCCAGCGTCCGGGACAGGGGATTTCTGCCCCAGCATTTT.

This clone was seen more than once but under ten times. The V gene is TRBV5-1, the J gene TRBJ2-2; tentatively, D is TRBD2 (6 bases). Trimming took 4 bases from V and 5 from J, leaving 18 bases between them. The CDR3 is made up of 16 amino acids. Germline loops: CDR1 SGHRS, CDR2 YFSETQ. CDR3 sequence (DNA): TGCGCCAGCAGCGTGAGAACGGGACTTACTACCGGGGAGCTGTTTTTT. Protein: CASSVRTGLTTGELFF.

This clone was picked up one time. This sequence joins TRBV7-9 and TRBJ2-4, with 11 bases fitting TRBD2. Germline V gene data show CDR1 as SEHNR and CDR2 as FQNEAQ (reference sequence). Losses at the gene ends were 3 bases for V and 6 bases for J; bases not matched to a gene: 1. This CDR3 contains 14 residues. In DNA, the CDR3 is TGTGCCAGCAGCTTTAGCGGGAGGGTAAACATTCAGTACTTC. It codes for CASSFSGRVNIQYF.

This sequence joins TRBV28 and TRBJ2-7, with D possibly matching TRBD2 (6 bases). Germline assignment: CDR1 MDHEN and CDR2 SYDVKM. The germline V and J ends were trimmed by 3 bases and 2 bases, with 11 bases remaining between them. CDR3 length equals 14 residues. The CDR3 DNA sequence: TGTGCCAGCAGTTTTGGACTACCACCCTACGAGCAGTACTTC. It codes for CASSFGLPPYEQYF.

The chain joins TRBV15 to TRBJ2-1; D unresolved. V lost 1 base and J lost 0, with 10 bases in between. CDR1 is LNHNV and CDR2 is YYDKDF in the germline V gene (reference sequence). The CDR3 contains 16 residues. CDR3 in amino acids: CATSRAPASSYNEQFF. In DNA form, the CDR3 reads TGTGCCACCAGCAGAGCCCCCGCGAGCTCCTACAATGAGCAGTTCTTC.

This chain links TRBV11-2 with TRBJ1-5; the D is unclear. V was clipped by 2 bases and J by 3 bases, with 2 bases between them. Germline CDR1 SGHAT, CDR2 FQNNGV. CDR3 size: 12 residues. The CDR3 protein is CASSLNNQPQHF. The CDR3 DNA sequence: TGTGCCAGCAGCTTAAACAATCAGCCCCAGCATTTT.